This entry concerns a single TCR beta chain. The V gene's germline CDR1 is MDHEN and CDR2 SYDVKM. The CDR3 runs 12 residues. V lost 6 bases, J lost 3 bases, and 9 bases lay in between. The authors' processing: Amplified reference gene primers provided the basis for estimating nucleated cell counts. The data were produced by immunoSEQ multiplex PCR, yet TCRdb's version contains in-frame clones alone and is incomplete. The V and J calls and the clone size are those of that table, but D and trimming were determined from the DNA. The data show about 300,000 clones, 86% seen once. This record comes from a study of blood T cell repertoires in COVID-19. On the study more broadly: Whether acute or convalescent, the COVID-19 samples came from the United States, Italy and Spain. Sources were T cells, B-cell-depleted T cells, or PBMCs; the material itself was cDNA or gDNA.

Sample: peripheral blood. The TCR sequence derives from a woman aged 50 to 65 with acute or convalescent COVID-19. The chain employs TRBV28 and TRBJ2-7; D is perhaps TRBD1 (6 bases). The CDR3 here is CASSPQGYEQYF. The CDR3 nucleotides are TGTGCCAGCAGCCCACAGGGCTACGAGCAGTACTTC.